The rows below give T cell receptor beta chains drawn from one sample of a study of shared clonotypes between healthy human individuals. The assay was immunoSEQ multiplex PCR, and TCRdb's table has in-frame clones only and misses some. The table has roughly 1.5 million clones, roughly 98% seen once. Sequences were obtained from naive CD4+ T cells sorted from blood. Receptors originate from a man aged 25-40 years in good health. CDR3s include the opening cysteine and the closing phenylalanine or tryptophan. A D gene is named only where the DNA matches it firmly. Where a row states a size, it is once, few, many or the class of an expanded clone; other rows omit it.

. | TRBJ2-1 | TRBD2 | TRBV10-2 | TGCGCCAGCAGTGGACTAGCGACGAGCTCCTACAATGAGCAGTTCTTC | CASSGLATSSYNEQFF
. | TRBJ2-7 | . | TRBV27 | TGTGCCAGCAGTTTTTATGCAGAACCCTACGAGCAGTACTTC | CASSFYAEPYEQYF
. | TRBJ2-2 | TRBD2 | TRBV28 | TGTGCCAGCAGTTCCCCCGGGACTAGCGGGGGGAACACCGGGGAGCTGTTTTTT | CASSSPGTSGGNTGELFF
. | TRBJ2-3 | . | TRBV10-2 | TGCGCCAGCAGTGAGTTGGGGGGCACAGATACGCAGTATTTT | CASSELGGTDTQYF
. | TRBJ1-4 | . | TRBV11-2 | TGTGCCAGCAGCACGGACAACTCTGGGATTCAGGTAGTTGGACTGTTTTTT | CASSTDNSGIQVVGLFF
. | TRBJ2-7 | . | TRBV7-2 | TGTGCCAGCAGCATCAATATCTACGAGCAGTACTTC | CASSINIYEQYF
. | TRBJ2-7 | . | TRBV10-2 | TGCGCCAGCAGTAATGGGGCCCCGGGTGTCCCCTACGAGCAGTACTTC | CASSNGAPGVPYEQYF
. | TRBJ1-5 | TRBD1 | TRBV6-5 | TGTGCCAGCCAGGGGGCAGGCAATCAGCCCCAGCATTTT | CASQGAGNQPQHF
. | TRBJ2-1 | TRBD1 | TRBV15 | TGTGCCACCAGCAGAGATGGAGGTAGGACAGGGGGCTACAATGAGCAGTTCTTC | CATSRDGGRTGGYNEQFF
. | TRBJ1-2 | . | TRBV6-6 | TGTGCCAGCAGTTACGACAGAGTTTATGGCTACACCTTC | CASSYDRVYGYTF
. | TRBJ2-7 | . | TRBV2 | TGTGCCATCACCCGGGAAAAATTC | CAITREKF
. | TRBJ1-2 | TRBD1 | TRBV11-2 | TGTGCCAGCAGCTTACTAGGACAGGGTCTTCCCTATGGCTACACCTTC | CASSLLGQGLPYGYTF
. | TRBJ1-5 | . | TRBV28 | TGTGCCAGCACCCCGGTGGGGGCTCAGCCCCAGCATTTT | CASTPVGAQPQHF
. | TRBJ2-7 | . | TRBV6-5 | TGTGCCAGCAGTTACTCTTCTTTGGGCCTAGGGGAGCAGTACTTC | CASSYSSLGLGEQYF
. | TRBJ1-1 | . | TRBV10-3 | TGTGCCATCAGTGATCCCAGATTAAACACTGAAGCTTTCTTT | CAISDPRLNTEAFF
. | TRBJ2-2 | TRBD2 | TRBV7-2 | TGTGCCAGCAGCTTAGATCGACTAGCGGGAGTCACCGGGGAGCTGTTTTTT | CASSLDRLAGVTGELFF
. | TRBJ2-7 | TRBD2 | TRBV28 | TGTGCCAGCAGTTCACTCGGGACTAGCGGGACTGGTGAGCAGTACTTC | CASSSLGTSGTGEQYF
. | TRBJ2-1 | . | TRBV7-3 | TGTGCCAGCAGCTTAAGTGCAGGGATCTACAATGAGCAGTTCTTC | CASSLSAGIYNEQFF
. | TRBJ1-1 | . | TRBV7-8 | TGTGCCAGCCCGGGGCAGCCTAGCACTGAAGCTTTCTTT | CASPGQPSTEAFF
once | TRBJ2-5 | . | TRBV7-9 | TGTGCCAGCAGCAAGGGGGATCAAGAGACCCAGTACTTC | CASSKGDQETQYF
. | TRBJ1-2 | . | TRBV27 | TGTGCCAGCAGTTTAAGGGTTAACTATGGCTACACCTTC | CASSLRVNYGYTF
. | TRBJ2-7 | . | TRBV28 | TGTGCCACCCAGGGCAGAACCTACGAGCAGTACTTC | CATQGRTYEQYF
. | TRBJ2-7 | . | TRBV5-1 | TGCGCCAGCAGCTTGGGGACATCTATATCCTACGAGCAGTACTTC | CASSLGTSISYEQYF
. | TRBJ2-3 | . | TRBV10-1 | TGCGCCAGCAGTGAAGGGGCAGAGACGCAGTATTTT | CASSEGAETQYF
. | TRBJ1-5 | TRBD1 | TRBV28 | TGTGCCAGCAGTACGCCAACAGGGGTTGGCAATCAGCCCCAGCATTTT | CASSTPTGVGNQPQHF
. | TRBJ2-2 | . | TRBV10-3 | TGTGCCATCACCATGACTAGTGCCTCCGGGGAGCTGTTTTTT | CAITMTSASGELFF
. | TRBJ1-1 | . | TRBV15 | TGTGCCACCAGCAGGGCGAGAGGGGGGGAAGCTTTCTTT | CATSRARGGEAFF
. | TRBJ2-3 | . | TRBV19 | TGTGCCAGTAGTATAGCGAGGAGTAGCACAGATACGCAGTATTTT | CASSIARSSTDTQYF
. | TRBJ2-5 | . | TRBV27 | TGTGCCAGCAGTTTAACTTTGCCGGGCGGTTTCCAAGAGACCCAGTACTTC | CASSLTLPGGFQETQYF
. | TRBJ2-3 | . | TRBV9 | TGTGCCAGCAGCGTAGTGGTAGCGGATACGCAGTATTTT | CASSVVVADTQYF
. | TRBJ2-3 | . | TRBV5-1 | TGCGCCAGCAGCTTGGCTCTAGCTCATAGCACAGATACGCAGTATTTT | CASSLALAHSTDTQYF
. | TRBJ1-4 | . | TRBV2 | TGTGCCAGCAGCCTCCCTGACGTGGCGCAAAAACTGTTTTTT | CASSLPDVAQKLFF
. | TRBJ2-5 | TRBD2 | TRBV7-6 | TGTGCCAGCAGCTTAGTTCCTAGCGGGAACGGGTTTTCAGAGACCCAGTACTTC | CASSLVPSGNGFSETQYF
. | TRBJ2-7 | . | TRBV5-1 | TGCGCCAGCAGCCCGGGCGGGATCTCCTACGAGCAGTACTTC | CASSPGGISYEQYF
. | TRBJ1-1 | . | TRBV20-1 | TGCAGTGCCAAGAGGACCACTGAAGCTTTCTTT | CSAKRTTEAFF
. | TRBJ2-3 | TRBD1 | TRBV9 | TGTGCCAGCAGCGTAGTTGGGACAGGGACCGCCACAGATACGCAGTATTTT | CASSVVGTGTATDTQYF
. | TRBJ1-2 | . | TRBV27 | TGTGCCAGCAGTCCGGGTAGGGGTGGCTACACCTTC | CASSPGRGGYTF